This is a list of T cell receptor beta chains from one sample in a study of T cells expressing NK-cell markers. Using the 5' RACE reads, TCRdb records one entry per CDR3 protein without DNA. The sample table includes around 280,000 distinct CDR3 sequences. Sequencing used blood T cells: a sorted CD56 or NKG2C T cell subset, CD4+ or CD8+ T cells, or bulk PBMC T cells (not recorded which). These receptors were obtained from a young man in good health. Each CDR3 is given with its conserved first and last residue.

v_gene	j_gene	CDR3aa
TRBV12-3/TRBV12-4	TRBJ1-5	CASRDPGPQHF
TRBV11-2	TRBJ2-2	CASSFTPTNTGELFF
TRBV5-1	TRBJ1-5	CASSPLAGSGQPQHF
TRBV6-6	TRBJ1-2	CASTPRGYGYTF
TRBV5-1	TRBJ2-7	CASSLSGQAYEQYF
TRBV6-5	TRBJ2-7	CASSSGFEQYF
TRBV15	TRBJ2-1	CATSRASMAIYNEQFF
TRBV29-1	TRBJ2-3	CSVPPRGGSATDTQYF
TRBV29-1	TRBJ2-4	CSVGALAKNIQYF
TRBV7-6	TRBJ2-3	CASSLEYETQYF
TRBV12-3/TRBV12-4	TRBJ2-4	CASGAQGAAKNIQYF
TRBV10-3	TRBJ2-1	CAIRDDRSEQFF
TRBV29-1	TRBJ2-3	CSAQRDNTDTQYF
TRBV29-1	TRBJ2-3	CSVLSASTDTQYF